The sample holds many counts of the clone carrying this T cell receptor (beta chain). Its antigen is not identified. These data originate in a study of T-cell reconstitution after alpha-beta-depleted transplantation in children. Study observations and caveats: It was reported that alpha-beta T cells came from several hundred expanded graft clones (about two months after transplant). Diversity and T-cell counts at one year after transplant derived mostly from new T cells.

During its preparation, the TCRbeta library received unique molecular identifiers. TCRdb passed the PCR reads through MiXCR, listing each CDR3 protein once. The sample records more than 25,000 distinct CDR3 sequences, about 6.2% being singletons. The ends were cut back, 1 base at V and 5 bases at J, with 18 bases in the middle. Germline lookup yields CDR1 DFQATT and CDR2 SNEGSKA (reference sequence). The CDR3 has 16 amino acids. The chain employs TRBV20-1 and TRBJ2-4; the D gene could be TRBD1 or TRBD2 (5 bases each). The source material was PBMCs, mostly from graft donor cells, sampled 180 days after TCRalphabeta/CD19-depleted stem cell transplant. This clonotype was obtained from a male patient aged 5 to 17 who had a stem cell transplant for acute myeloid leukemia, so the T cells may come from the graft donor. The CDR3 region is CSARGPVRGVQNIQYF. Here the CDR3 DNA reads TGCAGTGCTAGAGGGCCAGTTCGAGGGGTCCAAAACATTCAGTACTTC.